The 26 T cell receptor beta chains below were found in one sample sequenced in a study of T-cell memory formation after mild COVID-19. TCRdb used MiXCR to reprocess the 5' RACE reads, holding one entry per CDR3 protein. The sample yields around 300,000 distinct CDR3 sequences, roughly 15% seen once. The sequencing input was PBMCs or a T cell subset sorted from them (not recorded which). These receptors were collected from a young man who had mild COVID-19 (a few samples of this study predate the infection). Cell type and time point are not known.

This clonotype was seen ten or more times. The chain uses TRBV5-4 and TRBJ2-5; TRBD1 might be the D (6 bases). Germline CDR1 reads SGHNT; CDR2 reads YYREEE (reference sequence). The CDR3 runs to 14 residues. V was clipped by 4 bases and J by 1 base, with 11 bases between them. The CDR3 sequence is CASSGRDIQETQYF. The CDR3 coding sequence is TGTGCCAGCAGCGGCCGGGACATCCAAGAGACCCAGTACTTC.

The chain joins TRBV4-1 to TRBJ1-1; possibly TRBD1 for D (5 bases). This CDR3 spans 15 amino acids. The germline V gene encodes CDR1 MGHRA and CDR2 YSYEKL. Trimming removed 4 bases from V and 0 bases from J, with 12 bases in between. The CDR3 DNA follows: TGCGCCAGCAGCCCCCTTCAGGGAATGAACACTGAAGCTTTCTTT. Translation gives CASSPLQGMNTEAFF.

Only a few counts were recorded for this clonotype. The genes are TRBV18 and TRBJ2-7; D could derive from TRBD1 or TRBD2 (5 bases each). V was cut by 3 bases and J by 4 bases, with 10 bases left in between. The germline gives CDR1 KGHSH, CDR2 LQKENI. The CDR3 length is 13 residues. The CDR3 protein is CASSPTGGYEQYV. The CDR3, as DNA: TGTGCCAGCTCACCGACTGGGGGTTACGAGCAGTACGTC.

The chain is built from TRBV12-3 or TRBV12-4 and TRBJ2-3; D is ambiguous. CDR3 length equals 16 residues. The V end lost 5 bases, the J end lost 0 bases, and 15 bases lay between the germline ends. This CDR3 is CASSLDGYSSTDTQYF. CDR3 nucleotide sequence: TGTGCCAGCAGTCTCGACGGATACTCTAGCACAGATACGCAGTATTTT.

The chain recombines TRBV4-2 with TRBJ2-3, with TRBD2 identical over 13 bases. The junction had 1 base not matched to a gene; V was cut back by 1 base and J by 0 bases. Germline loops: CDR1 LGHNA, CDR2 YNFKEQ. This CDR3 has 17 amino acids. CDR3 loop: CASSQGTSGGSTDTQYF. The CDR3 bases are TGTGCCAGCAGCCAAGGGACTAGCGGGGGCAGCACAGATACGCAGTATTTT.

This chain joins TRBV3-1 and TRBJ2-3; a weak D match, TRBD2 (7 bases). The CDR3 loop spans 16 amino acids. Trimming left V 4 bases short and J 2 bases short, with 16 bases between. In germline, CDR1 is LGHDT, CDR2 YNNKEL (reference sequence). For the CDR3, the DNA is TGTGCCAGCAGCCCGAATAGGGGGACTACCACAGATACGCAGTATTTT. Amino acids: CASSPNRGTTTDTQYF.

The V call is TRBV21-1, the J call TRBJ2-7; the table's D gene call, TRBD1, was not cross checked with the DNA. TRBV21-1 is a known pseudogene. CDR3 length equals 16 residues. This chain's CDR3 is CASSKWDRRYSYEQYF. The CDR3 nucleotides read TGTGCCAGCAGCAAATGGGACCGTCGTTACTCCTACGAGCAGTACTTC.

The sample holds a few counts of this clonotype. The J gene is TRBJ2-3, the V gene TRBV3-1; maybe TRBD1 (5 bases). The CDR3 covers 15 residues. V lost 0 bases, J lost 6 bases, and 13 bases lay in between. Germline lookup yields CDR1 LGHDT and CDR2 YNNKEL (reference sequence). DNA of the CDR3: TGTGCCAGCAGCCAAGATACCACAAGGGGTGATACGCAGTATTTT. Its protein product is CASSQDTTRGDTQYF.

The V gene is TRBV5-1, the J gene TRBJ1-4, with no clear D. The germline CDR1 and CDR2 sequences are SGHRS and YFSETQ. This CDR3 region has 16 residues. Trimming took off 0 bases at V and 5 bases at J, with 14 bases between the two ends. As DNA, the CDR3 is TGCGCCAGCAGCTTGGATTTGTGGGGTGCCAATGAAAAACTGTTTTTT. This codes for CASSLDLWGANEKLFF.

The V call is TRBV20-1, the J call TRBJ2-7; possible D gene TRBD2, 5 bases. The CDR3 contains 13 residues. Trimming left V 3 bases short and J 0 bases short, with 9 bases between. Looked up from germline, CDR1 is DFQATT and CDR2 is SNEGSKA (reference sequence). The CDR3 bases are TGCAGTGCTAGGAAAGCGGACTCCTACGAGCAGTACGTC. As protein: CSARKADSYEQYV.

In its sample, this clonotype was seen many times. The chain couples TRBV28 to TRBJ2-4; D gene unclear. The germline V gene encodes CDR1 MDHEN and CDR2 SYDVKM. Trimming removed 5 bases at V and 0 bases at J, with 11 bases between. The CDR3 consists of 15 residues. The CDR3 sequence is CASSPRLGAKNIQYF. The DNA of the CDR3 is TGTGCCAGCAGTCCGAGACTGGGAGCCAAAAACATTCAGTACTTC.

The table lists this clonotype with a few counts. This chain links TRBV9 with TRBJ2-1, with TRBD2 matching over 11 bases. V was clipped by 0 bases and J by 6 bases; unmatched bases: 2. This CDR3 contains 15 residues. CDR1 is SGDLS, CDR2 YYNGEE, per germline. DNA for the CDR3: TGTGCCAGCAGCGTAGTAGGGACTAGCGGCAATGAGCAGTTCTTC. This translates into CASSVVGTSGNEQFF.

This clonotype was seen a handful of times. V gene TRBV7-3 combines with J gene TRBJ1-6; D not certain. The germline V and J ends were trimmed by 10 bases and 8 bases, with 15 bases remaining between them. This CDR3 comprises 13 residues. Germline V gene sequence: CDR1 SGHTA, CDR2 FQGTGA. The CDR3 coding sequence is TGTGCCACCGCGGATAATATTTATTCACCCCTCCACTTT. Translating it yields CATADNIYSPLHF. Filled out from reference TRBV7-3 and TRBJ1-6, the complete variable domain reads GAGVSQTPSNKVTEKGKYVELRCDPISGHTALYWYRQSLGQGPEFLIYFQGTGAADDSGLPNDRFFAVRPEGSVSTLKIQRTERGDSAVYLCATADNIYSPLHFGNGTRLTVT.

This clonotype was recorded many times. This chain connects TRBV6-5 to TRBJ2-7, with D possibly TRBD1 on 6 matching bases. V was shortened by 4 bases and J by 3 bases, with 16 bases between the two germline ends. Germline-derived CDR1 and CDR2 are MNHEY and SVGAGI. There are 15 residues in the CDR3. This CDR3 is CASSLDSHGLYEQYV. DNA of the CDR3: TGTGCCAGCAGTTTGGACAGCCATGGACTCTACGAGCAGTACGTC.

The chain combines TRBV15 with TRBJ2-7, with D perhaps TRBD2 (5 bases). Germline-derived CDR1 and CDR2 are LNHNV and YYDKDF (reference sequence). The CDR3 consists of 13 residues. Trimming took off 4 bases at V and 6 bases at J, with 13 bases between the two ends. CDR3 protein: CATSTAGGREQYV. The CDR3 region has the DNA TGTGCCACCAGCACCGCGGGCGGACGCGAGCAGTACGTC.

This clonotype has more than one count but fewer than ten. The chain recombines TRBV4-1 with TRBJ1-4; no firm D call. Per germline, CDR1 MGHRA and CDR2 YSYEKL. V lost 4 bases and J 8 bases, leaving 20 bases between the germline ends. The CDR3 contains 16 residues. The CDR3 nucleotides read TGCGCCAGCAGCCCCCTTAGCCCAGGAGGAAAGGAAAAACTGTTTTTT. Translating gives CASSPLSPGGKEKLFF.

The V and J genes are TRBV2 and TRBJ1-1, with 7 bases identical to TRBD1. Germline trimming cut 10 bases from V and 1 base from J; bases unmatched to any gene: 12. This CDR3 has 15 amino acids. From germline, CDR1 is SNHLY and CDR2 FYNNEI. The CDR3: CATLELRTGNTEAFF. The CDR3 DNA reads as TGTGCCACACTTGAACTGCGGACAGGGAACACTGAAGCTTTCTTT.

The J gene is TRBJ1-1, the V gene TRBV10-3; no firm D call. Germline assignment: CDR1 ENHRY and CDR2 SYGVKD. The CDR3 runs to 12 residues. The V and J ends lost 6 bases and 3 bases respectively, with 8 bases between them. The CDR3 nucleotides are TGTGCCATCAGCGATGAGGACACTGAAGCTTTCTTT. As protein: CAISDEDTEAFF.

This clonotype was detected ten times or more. For the CDR3, the DNA is TGTGCCAGCAGCTTAGACCAATCGGGGGGGCTAGTGAATAATGAGCAGTTCTTC. Translation gives CASSLDQSGGLVNNEQFF. The chain recombines TRBV11-3 with TRBJ2-1; TRBD2 matches at 8 bases. CDR1 is SGHNT and CDR2 is YENEEA in the germline V gene. The V and J ends lost 0 bases and 7 bases, in that order; junction bases with no gene match: 14. This CDR3 has 18 amino acids.

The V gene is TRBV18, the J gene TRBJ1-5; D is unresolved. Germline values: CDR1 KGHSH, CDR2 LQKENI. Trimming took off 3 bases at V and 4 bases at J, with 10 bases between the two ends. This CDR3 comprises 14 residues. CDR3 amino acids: CASSPAGLNQPQHF. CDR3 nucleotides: TGTGCCAGCTCACCGGCAGGACTAAATCAGCCCCAGCATTTT.

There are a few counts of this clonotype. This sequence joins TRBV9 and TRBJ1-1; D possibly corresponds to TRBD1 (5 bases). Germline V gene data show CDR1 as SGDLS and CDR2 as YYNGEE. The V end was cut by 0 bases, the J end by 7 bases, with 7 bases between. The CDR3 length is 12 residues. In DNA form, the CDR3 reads TGTGCCAGCAGCGTAGCCGGGGGTGAAGCTTTCTTT. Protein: CASSVAGGEAFF.

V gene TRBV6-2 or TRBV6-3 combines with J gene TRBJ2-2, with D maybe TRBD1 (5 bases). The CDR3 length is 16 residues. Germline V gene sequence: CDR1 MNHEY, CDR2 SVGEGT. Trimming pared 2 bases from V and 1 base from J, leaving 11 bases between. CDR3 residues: CASSYPTEMNTGELFF. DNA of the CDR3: TGTGCCAGCAGTTACCCGACAGAGATGAACACCGGGGAGCTGTTTTTT.

CDR3 bases: TGTGCCAGCAGCTCCCGGACTAGCGGGGAGGACGAGCAGTACTTC. This codes for CASSSRTSGEDEQYF. V is TRBV14 and J is TRBJ2-7, with 12 bases matching TRBD2. There are 15 residues in the CDR3. After removal of 5 bases from V and 5 bases from J, the junction contained 7 bases not matched to a gene. Germline V gene sequence: CDR1 SGHDN, CDR2 FVKESK.

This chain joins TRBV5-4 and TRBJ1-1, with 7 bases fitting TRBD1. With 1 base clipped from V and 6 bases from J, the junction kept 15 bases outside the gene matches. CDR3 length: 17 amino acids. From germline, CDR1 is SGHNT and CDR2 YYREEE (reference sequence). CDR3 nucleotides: TGTGCCAGCAGCTTGTTCAGGGGGGGTAAAATTCCTTCTGAAGCTTTCTTT. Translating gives CASSLFRGGKIPSEAFF.

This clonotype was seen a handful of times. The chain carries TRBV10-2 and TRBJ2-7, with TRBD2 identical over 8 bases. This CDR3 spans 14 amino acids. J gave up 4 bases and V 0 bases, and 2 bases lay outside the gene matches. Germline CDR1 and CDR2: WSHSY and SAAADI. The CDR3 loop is CASSESSGTYEQYV. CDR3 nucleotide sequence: TGCGCCAGCAGTGAGTCTAGCGGGACATACGAGCAGTACGTC.

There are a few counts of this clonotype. The DNA of the CDR3 is TGTGCCAGCAGCTCGGAGTGGGATACGCAGTATTTT. It specifies CASSSEWDTQYF. This sequence joins TRBV5-6 and TRBJ2-3; D unclear. The CDR3 loop spans 12 amino acids. CDR1 and CDR2 (germline): SGHDT, YYEEEE. Trimming took 3 bases from V and 6 from J, leaving 8 bases between them.